The clone carrying this T cell receptor beta chain has at least ten counts. This record comes from a study of T-cell reconstitution after alpha-beta-depleted transplantation in children. The CDR3 loop spans 14 amino acids. Per the germline V gene, CDR1 is DFQATT and CDR2 is SNEGSKA (reference sequence). V lost 6 bases and J lost 4; bases outside the gene matches: 6. Unique molecular identifiers were incorporated when the TCRbeta library was constructed. A single record per CDR3 protein comes from TCRdb applying MiXCR to the PCR reads. Among 600,000 to 700,000 distinct CDR3 sequences listed, over 15% were seen once.

The sample in question was PBMCs from the stem cell graft donor, obtained from the stem cell graft. The rearrangement joins TRBV20-1 to TRBJ1-6, with 7 nucleotides matching TRBD1. The source is a human donor who donated a stem cell graft to a child with acute myeloid leukemia. The DNA of the CDR3 is TGCAGTGCCGGAGGGGGCCCTTATAATTCACCCCTCCACTTT. It codes for CSAGGGPYNSPLHF.